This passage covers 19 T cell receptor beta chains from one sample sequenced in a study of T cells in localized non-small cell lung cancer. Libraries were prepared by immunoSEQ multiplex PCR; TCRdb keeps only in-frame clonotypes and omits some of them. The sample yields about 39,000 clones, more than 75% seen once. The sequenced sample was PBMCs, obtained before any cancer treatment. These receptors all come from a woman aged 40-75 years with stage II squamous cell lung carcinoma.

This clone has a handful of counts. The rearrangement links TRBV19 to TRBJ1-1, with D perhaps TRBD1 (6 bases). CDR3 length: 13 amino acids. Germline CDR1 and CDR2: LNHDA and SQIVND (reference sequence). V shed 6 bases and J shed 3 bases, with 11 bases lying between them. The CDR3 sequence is CASRPGQHTEAFF. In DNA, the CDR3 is TGTGCCAGTAGGCCAGGACAGCACACTGAAGCTTTCTTT. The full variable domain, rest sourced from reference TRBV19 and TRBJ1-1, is DGGITQSPKYLFRKEGQNVTLSCEQNLNHDAMYWYRQDPGQGLRLIYYSQIVNDFQKGDIAEGYSVSREKKESFPLTVTSAQKNPTAFYLCASRPGQHTEAFFGQGTRLTVV.

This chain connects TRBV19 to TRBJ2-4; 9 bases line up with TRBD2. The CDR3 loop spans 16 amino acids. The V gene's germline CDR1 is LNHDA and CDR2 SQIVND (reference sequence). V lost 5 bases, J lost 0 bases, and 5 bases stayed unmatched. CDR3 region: CASSLLLAGAKNIQYF. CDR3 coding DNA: TGTGCCAGTAGTCTCTTACTAGCGGGAGCCAAAAACATTCAGTACTTC.

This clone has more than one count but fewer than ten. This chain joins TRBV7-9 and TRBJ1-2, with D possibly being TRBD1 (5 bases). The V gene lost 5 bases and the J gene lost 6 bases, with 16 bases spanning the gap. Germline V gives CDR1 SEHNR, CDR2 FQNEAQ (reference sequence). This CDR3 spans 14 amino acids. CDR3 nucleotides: TGTGCCAGCAGCCCTCCGTGGGACGATCATGGCTACACCTTC. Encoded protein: CASSPPWDDHGYTF.

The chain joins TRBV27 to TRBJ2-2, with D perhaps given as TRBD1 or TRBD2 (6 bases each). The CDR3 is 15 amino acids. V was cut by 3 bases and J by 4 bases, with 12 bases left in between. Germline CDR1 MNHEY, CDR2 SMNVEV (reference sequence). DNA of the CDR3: TGTGCCAGCAGTTTGAACAGGGACTCCACCGGGGAGCTGTTTTTT. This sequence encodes CASSLNRDSTGELFF.

The DNA for the CDR3 is TGTGCCAGCAGCTTGACAGGGGGAGACTACGAGCAGTACTTC. Its protein is CASSLTGGDYEQYF. The chain employs TRBV7-2 and TRBJ2-7, with 9 nucleotides matching TRBD1. This CDR3 is built from 14 residues. V was clipped by 3 bases and J by 3 bases; unmatched bases: 3. The germline V gene encodes CDR1 SGHTA and CDR2 FQGNSA.

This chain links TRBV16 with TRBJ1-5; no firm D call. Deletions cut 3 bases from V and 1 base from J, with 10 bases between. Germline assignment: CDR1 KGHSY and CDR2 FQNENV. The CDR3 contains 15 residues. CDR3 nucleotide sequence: TGTGCCAGCAGCCATAGAAGGTCGAGCAATCAGCCCCAGCATTTT. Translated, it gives CASSHRRSSNQPQHF.

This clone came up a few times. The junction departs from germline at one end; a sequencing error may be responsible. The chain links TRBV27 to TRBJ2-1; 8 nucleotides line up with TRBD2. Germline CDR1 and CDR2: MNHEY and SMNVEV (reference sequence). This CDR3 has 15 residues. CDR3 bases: TGTGCCAGCAGGATAGCGGGAACCTCCCACAATGAGCAGTTCTTC. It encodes CASRIAGTSHNEQFF.

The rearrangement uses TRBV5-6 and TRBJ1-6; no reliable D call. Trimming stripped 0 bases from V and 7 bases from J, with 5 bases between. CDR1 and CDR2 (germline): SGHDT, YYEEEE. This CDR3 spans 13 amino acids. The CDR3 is CASSLGANSPLHF. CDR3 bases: TGTGCCAGCAGCTTGGGAGCGAATTCACCCCTCCACTTT.

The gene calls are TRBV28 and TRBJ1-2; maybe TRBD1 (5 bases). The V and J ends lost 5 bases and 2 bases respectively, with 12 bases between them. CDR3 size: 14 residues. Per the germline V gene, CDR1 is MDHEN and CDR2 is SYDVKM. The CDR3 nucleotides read TGTGCCAGCAGTGGGGGGGACTGGAACTATGGCTACACCTTC. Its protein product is CASSGGDWNYGYTF.

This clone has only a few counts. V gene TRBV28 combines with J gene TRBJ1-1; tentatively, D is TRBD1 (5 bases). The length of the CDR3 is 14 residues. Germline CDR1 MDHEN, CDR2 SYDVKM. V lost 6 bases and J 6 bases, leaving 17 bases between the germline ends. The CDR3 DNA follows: TGTGCCAGCAGCGAAGGGACGGCGGGAGCTGAAGCTTTCTTT. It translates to CASSEGTAGAEAFF.

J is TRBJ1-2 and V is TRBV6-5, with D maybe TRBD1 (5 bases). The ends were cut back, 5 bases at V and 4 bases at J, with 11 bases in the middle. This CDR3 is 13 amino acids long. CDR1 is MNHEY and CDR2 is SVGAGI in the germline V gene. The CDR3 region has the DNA TGTGCCAGCAGTGAAAGAGACAGCTATGGCTACACCTTC. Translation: CASSERDSYGYTF.

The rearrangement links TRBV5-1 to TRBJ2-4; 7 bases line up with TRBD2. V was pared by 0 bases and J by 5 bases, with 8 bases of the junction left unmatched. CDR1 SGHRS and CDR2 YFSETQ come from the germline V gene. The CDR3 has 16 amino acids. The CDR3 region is CASSLDRTGGQNIQYF. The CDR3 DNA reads TGCGCCAGCAGCTTGGACAGGACGGGGGGACAAAACATTCAGTACTTC.

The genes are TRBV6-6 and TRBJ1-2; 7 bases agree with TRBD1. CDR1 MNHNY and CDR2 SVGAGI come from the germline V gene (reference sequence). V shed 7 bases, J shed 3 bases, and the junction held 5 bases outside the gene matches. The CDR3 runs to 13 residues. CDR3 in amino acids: CASMRGGYYGYTF. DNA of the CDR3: TGTGCCAGCATGAGAGGGGGCTACTATGGCTACACCTTC.

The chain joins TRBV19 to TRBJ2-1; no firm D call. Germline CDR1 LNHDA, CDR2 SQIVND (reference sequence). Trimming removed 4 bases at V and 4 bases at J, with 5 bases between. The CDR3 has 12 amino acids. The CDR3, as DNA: TGTGCCAGTAGTACAATTTACAATGAGCAGTTCTTC. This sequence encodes CASSTIYNEQFF.

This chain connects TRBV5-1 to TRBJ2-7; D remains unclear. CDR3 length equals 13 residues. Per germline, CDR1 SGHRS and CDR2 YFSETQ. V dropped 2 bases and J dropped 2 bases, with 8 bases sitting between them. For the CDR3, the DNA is TGCGCCAGCAGCTTAGCTGGAACCTACGAGCAGTACTTC. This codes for CASSLAGTYEQYF.

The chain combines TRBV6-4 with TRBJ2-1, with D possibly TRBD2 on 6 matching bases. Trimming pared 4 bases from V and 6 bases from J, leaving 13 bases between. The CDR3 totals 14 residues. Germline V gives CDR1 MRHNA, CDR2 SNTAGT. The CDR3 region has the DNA TGTGCCAGCAGTGGAACACTAGCCGGCAATGAGCAGTTCTTC. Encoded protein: CASSGTLAGNEQFF.

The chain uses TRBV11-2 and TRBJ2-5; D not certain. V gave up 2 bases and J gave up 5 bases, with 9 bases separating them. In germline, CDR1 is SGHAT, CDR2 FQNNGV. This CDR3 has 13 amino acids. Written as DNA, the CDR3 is TGTGCCAGCAGCTTATCAGTAACCGAGACCCAGTACTTC. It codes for CASSLSVTETQYF.

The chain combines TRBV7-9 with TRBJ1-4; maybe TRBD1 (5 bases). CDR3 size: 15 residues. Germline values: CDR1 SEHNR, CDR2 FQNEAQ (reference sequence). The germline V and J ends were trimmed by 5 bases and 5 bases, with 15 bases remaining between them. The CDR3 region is CASSLPTVDNEKLFF. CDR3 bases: TGTGCCAGCAGCCTCCCGACAGTAGACAATGAAAAACTGTTTTTT.

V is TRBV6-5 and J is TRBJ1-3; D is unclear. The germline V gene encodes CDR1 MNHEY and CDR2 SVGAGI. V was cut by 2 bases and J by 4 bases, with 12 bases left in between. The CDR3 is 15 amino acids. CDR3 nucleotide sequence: TGTGCCAGCAGTTACGGACCCGCGAGGGGAAACACCATATATTTT. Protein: CASSYGPARGNTIYF.